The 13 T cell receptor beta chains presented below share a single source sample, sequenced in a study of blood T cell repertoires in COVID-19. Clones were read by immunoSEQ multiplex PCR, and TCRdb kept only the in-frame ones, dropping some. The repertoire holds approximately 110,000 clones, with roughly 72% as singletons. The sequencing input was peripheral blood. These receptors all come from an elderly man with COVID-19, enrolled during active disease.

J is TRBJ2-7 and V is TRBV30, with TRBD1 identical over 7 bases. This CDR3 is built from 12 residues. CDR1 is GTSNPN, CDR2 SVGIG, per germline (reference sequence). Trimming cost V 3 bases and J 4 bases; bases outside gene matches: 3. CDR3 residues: CAWSRQGYEQYF. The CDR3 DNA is TGTGCCTGGAGCCGACAGGGTTACGAGCAGTACTTC.

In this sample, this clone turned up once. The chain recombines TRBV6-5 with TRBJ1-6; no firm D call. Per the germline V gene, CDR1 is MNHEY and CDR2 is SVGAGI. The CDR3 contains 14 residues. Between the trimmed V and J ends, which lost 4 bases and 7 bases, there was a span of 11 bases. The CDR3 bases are TGTGCCAGCAGTTCCTCCCCTCCCAATTCACCCCTCCACTTT. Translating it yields CASSSSPPNSPLHF.

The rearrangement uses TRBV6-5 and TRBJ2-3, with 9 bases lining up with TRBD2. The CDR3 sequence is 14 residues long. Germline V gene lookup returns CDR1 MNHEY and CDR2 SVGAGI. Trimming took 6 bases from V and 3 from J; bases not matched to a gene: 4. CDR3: CASRRSGRTDTQYF. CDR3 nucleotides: TGTGCCAGCAGACGCAGCGGGAGGACAGATACGCAGTATTTT.

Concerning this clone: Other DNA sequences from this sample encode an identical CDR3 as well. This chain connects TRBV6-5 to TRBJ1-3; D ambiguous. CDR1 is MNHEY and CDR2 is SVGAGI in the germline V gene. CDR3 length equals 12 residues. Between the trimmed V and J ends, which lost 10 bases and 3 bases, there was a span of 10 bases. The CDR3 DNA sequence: TGTGCCACCCAAGGAGGTGGAAACACCATATATTTT. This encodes CATQGGGNTIYF.

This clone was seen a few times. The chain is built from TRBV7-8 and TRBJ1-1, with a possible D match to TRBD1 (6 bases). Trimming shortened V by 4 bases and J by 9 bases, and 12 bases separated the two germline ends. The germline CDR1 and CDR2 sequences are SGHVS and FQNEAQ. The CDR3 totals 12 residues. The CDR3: CASSSRTVQAFF. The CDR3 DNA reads TGTGCCAGCAGCTCCAGGACAGTACAAGCTTTCTTT.

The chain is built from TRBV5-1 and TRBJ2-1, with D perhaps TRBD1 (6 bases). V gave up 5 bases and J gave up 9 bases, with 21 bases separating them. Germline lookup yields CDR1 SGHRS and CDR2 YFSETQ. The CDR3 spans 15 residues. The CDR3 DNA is TGCGCCAGCAGTCGGACAGACGGAGAACGGGGTGAGCAGTTCTTC. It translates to CASSRTDGERGEQFF.

The CDR3: CASSLPGRATDTQYF. Written as DNA, the CDR3 is TGTGCCAGCAGCTTACCCGGGAGGGCCACAGATACGCAGTATTTT. The chain is built from TRBV7-3 and TRBJ2-3; 8 bases are a match to TRBD2. V trimming: 2 bases; J trimming: 2 bases; junction bases outside the gene matches: 3. Germline V gene lookup returns CDR1 SGHTA and CDR2 FQGTGA. The CDR3 totals 15 residues.

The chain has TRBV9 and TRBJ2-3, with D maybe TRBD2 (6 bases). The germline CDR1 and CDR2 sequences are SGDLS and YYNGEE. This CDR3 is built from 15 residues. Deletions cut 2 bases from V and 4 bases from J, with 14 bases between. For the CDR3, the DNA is TGTGCCAGCAGCGTGACTAGTGGTATGCCAGATACGCAGTATTTT. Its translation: CASSVTSGMPDTQYF.

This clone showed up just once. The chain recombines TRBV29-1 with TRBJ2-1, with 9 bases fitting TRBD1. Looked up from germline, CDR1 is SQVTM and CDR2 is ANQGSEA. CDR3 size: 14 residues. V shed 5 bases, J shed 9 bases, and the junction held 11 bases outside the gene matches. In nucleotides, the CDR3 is TGCAGCGTTATCCGGACAGGGGAGTTGAGTGAGCAGTTCTTC. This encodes CSVIRTGELSEQFF.

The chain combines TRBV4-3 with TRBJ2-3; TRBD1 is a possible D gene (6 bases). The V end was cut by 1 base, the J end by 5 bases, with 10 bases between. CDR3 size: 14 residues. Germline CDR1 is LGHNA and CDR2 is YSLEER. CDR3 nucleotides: TGCGCCAGCAGCCAAGGTGCCAGGGGAGATACGCAGTATTTT. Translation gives CASSQGARGDTQYF.

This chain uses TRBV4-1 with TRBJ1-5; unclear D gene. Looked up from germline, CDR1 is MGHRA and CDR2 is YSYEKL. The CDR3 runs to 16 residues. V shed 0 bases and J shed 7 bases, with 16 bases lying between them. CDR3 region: CASSQDSVFAGQPQHF. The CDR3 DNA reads TGCGCCAGCAGCCAAGACAGTGTCTTCGCGGGACAGCCCCAGCATTTT.

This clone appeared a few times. The CDR3 coding sequence is TGTGCCAGCAGCTCGGGGCCGGACAGAGCCTATGGCTACACCTTC. Its protein is CASSSGPDRAYGYTF. The chain joins TRBV2 to TRBJ1-2, with D tentatively TRBD1 (6 bases). Trimming took 6 bases from V and 4 from J, leaving 18 bases between them. This CDR3 is 15 amino acids long. CDR1 and CDR2 (germline): SNHLY, FYNNEI.

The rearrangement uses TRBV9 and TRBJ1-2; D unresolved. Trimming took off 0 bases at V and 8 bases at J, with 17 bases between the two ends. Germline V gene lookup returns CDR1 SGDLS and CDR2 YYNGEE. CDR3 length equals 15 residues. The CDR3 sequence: CASSVDLFVADGYTF. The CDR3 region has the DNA TGTGCCAGCAGCGTAGATCTGTTCGTAGCAGACGGCTACACCTTC.